The 21 T cell receptor beta chains presented below share a single source sample, sequenced in a study of cytomegalovirus exposure and HLA in healthy donors. The PCR was carried out with 60 Vbeta primers and 13 Jbeta primers. Produced via immunoSEQ multiplex PCR; TCRdb's table is partial and in-frame only. The sample holds about 84,000 clones. The specimen sequenced was PBMCs. Receptor source: a man aged 50-59 years in good health and CMV-seronegative.

The chain employs TRBV25-1 and TRBJ1-2; 11 bases are shared with TRBD1. The CDR3 has 15 amino acids. Germline lookup yields CDR1 MGHDK and CDR2 SYGVNS. Trimming took 6 bases from V and 3 from J; bases not matched to a gene: 6. CDR3 amino acids: CASSAGTGGYYGYTF. The CDR3 bases are TGTGCCAGCAGCGCTGGGACAGGGGGATACTATGGCTACACCTTC.

The chain has TRBV5-6 and TRBJ1-5; D not certain. V was pared by 0 bases and J by 7 bases, with 5 bases between. Germline V gene sequence: CDR1 SGHDT, CDR2 YYEEEE. The CDR3 is made up of 12 amino acids. The CDR3 is CASSLGHQPQHF. As DNA, the CDR3 is TGTGCCAGCAGCTTGGGGCACCAGCCCCAGCATTTT. The full variable domain, rest sourced from reference TRBV5-6 and TRBJ1-5, is DAGVTQSPTHLIKTRGQQVTLRCSPKSGHDTVSWYQQALGQGPQFIFQYYEEEERQRGNFPDRFSGHQFPNYSSELNVNALLLGDSALYLCASSLGHQPQHFGDGTRLSIL.

This chain uses TRBV23-1 with TRBJ1-1; 9 bases fit TRBD1. TRBV23-1 is flagged as an ORF with uncertain function. The CDR3 length is 16 residues. Trimming cost V 8 bases and J 4 bases; bases outside gene matches: 14. The CDR3 loop reads CASARDRVILGTEAFF. The CDR3 coding sequence is TGCGCCAGCGCCCGGGACAGGGTAATATTAGGCACTGAAGCTTTCTTT.

J is TRBJ1-5 and V is TRBV15, with D possibly matching TRBD1 (6 bases). CDR1 is LNHNV, CDR2 YYDKDF, per germline (reference sequence). The CDR3 length is 16 residues. Trimming took off 0 bases at V and 2 bases at J, with 11 bases between the two ends. CDR3 loop: CATSRDGGAGNQPQHF. The CDR3 region has the DNA TGTGCCACCAGCAGAGATGGGGGCGCCGGCAATCAGCCCCAGCATTTT.

The chain employs TRBV30 and TRBJ1-3; no clear D. This CDR3 contains 14 residues. V was shortened by 2 bases and J by 0 bases, with 8 bases between the two germline ends. The germline CDR1 and CDR2 sequences are GTSNPN and SVGIG (reference sequence). CDR3 sequence reads: CAWSPTYSGNTIYF. CDR3 bases: TGTGCCTGGAGTCCAACCTACTCTGGAAACACCATATATTTT.

The genes are TRBV7-3 and TRBJ2-3; 10 bases line up with TRBD2. CDR1 is SGHTA, CDR2 FQGTGA, per germline. Losses at the gene ends were 5 bases for V and 5 bases for J; bases not matched to a gene: 10. The CDR3 spans 16 residues. The CDR3 bases are TGTGCCAGCAGCATTATAGCGGGGGGCGATGTAGATACGCAGTATTTT. Translated: CASSIIAGGDVDTQYF.

V gene TRBV29-1 combines with J gene TRBJ2-2; D gene ambiguous. V was shortened by 7 bases and J by 6 bases, with 12 bases between the two germline ends. Germline-derived CDR1 and CDR2 are SQVTM and ANQGSEA. CDR3 length: 12 amino acids. The CDR3 here is CSADLMSGELFF. As DNA, the CDR3 is TGCAGCGCTGATCTTATGTCCGGGGAGCTGTTTTTT.

The V and J genes are TRBV14 and TRBJ2-7; weak D call: TRBD2 (6 bases). CDR3 length: 16 residues. The V and J ends lost 0 bases and 3 bases respectively, with 15 bases between them. Per germline, CDR1 SGHDN and CDR2 FVKESK. DNA of the CDR3: TGTGCCAGCAGCCAAGAACCGGGACTTGTGTTCTACGAGCAGTACTTC. It translates to CASSQEPGLVFYEQYF.

V gene TRBV4-3 combines with J gene TRBJ1-3; D may be TRBD1 (6 bases). The CDR3 runs to 16 residues. V was pared by 1 base and J by 1 base, with 11 bases between. Germline V gene sequence: CDR1 LGHNA, CDR2 YSLEER. CDR3 amino acids: CASSQAPTGSGNTIYF. The CDR3 DNA reads as TGCGCCAGCAGCCAAGCACCCACAGGGTCTGGAAACACCATATATTTT.

V is TRBV6-1 and J is TRBJ1-2, with 9 bases lining up with TRBD1. In germline, CDR1 is MNHNS, CDR2 SASEGT. The trim removed 6 bases at V and 12 bases at J, leaving 8 bases unmatched. The CDR3 contains 12 residues. CDR3 bases: TGTGCCAGCAGGGGACGGACAGGGGACAACACCTTC. Protein sequence: CASRGRTGDNTF.

The chain has TRBV4-2 and TRBJ2-5, with 7 bases identical to TRBD2. Near its end, the DNA agrees better with TRBJ2-7, so the J call may be wrong. The CDR3 sequence is 17 residues long. Germline V lookup: CDR1 LGHNA, CDR2 YNFKEQ. In nucleotides, the CDR3 is TGTGCCAGCAGCCAAGCCCATACCGCGGGGGAGATTTACGAGCAGTACTTC. Its protein is CASSQAHTAGEIYEQYF.

The rearrangement joins TRBV29-1 to TRBJ2-1; 8 bases align to TRBD1. Germline CDR1 and CDR2: SQVTM and ANQGSEA. This CDR3 has 14 residues. With V trimmed by 6 bases and J by 8 bases, 12 bases remained unmatched. The CDR3 reads CSVDGQGSLDEQFF. The CDR3 DNA follows: TGCAGCGTCGACGGACAGGGTTCTCTGGATGAGCAGTTCTTC.

The CDR3 DNA reads TGTGCCTGGAGTGTGCCAGGCACAGATACGCAGTATTTT. Translated, it gives CAWSVPGTDTQYF. This chain links TRBV30 with TRBJ2-3; no clear D gene. The V and J ends lost 0 bases and 1 base respectively, with 5 bases between them. CDR1 and CDR2 from the germline V gene are GTSNPN and SVGIG (reference sequence). This CDR3 has 13 amino acids.

This chain connects TRBV10-1 to TRBJ1-3; D ambiguous. Per germline, CDR1 WNHNN and CDR2 SYGVQD (reference sequence). V was clipped by 2 bases and J by 0 bases, with 11 bases between them. The CDR3 loop spans 16 amino acids. The CDR3 bases are TGCGCCAGCAGTGAGGGCGGCTCCCGCTCTGGAAACACCATATATTTT. Its translation: CASSEGGSRSGNTIYF.

V usage is TRBV6-1 and J usage is TRBJ1-1; 7 nucleotides agree with TRBD1. Germline V lookup: CDR1 MNHNS, CDR2 SASEGT. V was pared by 1 base and J by 7 bases, with 15 bases of the junction left unmatched. The CDR3 is 17 residues long. The chain's CDR3 is CASSEGKGARRNGEAFF. The CDR3 nucleotides are TGTGCCAGCAGTGAAGGGAAGGGGGCTAGAAGAAATGGTGAAGCTTTCTTT.

The chain combines TRBV14 with TRBJ2-7; D perhaps matches TRBD2 (5 bases). Between the trimmed V and J ends, which lost 0 bases and 6 bases, there was a span of 9 bases. The CDR3 extends over 13 amino acids. Germline CDR1 reads SGHDN; CDR2 reads FVKESK. Here the CDR3 DNA reads TGTGCCAGCAGCCAAGATCTACGGGGCGAGCAGTACTTC. Translation: CASSQDLRGEQYF.

The chain carries TRBV19 and TRBJ2-2, with TRBD2 matching 9 bases. Germline values: CDR1 LNHDA, CDR2 SQIVND (reference sequence). The CDR3 is made up of 16 amino acids. The V gene end was trimmed by 6 bases and the J gene end by 2 bases; junction bases not matched to a gene: 7. The CDR3 DNA follows: TGTGCCAGTAGCAGGATAGCGGGGGATAACACCGGGGAGCTGTTTTTT. This sequence encodes CASSRIAGDNTGELFF.

Regarding this clone: The identical CDR3 is also encoded by other nucleotide sequences in the sample. The rearrangement uses TRBV4-1 and TRBJ2-1; tentative D call: TRBD1 (6 bases). V was clipped by 3 bases and J by 5 bases, with 8 bases between them. The CDR3 is 13 amino acids. In germline, CDR1 is MGHRA, CDR2 YSYEKL. CDR3 DNA sequence: TGCGCCAGCAGCCATGGACAGAACAATGAGCAGTTCTTC. Its translation: CASSHGQNNEQFF.

The CDR3 DNA reads TGTGCCAGCAGTGAAGCTTCAACAGGGGAGGACGAGCAGTACTTC. This sequence encodes CASSEASTGEDEQYF. The chain joins TRBV6-1 to TRBJ2-7; weak D call: TRBD1 (7 bases). Trimming removed 0 bases from V and 5 bases from J, with 14 bases in between. CDR1 is MNHNS and CDR2 is SASEGT in the germline V gene. The CDR3 length is 15 residues.

The gene calls are TRBV30 and TRBJ2-7; weak D call: TRBD1 (5 bases). This CDR3 spans 11 amino acids. V gave up 4 bases and J gave up 5 bases, with 9 bases separating them. CDR1 GTSNPN and CDR2 SVGIG come from the germline V gene (reference sequence). CDR3 sequence reads: CAWTQGHEQYF. The CDR3 coding sequence is TGTGCCTGGACCCAGGGTCACGAGCAGTACTTC.

The chain joins TRBV7-2 to TRBJ2-7; D not certain. The CDR3 consists of 11 residues. Germline lookup yields CDR1 SGHTA and CDR2 FQGNSA. Trimming removed 3 bases at V and 3 bases at J, with 3 bases between. CDR3 residues: CASSFVYEQYF. The CDR3, as DNA: TGTGCCAGCAGCTTCGTCTACGAGCAGTACTTC.